Following are 2 T cell receptor beta chains from one sample sequenced in a study of memory CD4+ T cells and cytomegalovirus serostatus. Single viable CD3+CD4+CD8-CD45RO+ cells were sorted as the memory CD4+ T cells. TCRdb keeps only in-frame clones here, not all; method: immunoSEQ multiplex PCR. The repertoire has 45,000 to 55,000 clones, around 78% of them found once; the top ten carry about 1.5%. Sequencing used memory CD4+ T cells from blood. These receptor sequences come from an adult in good health and CMV-seronegative.

This clone was counted a single time. The V gene is TRBV5-1, the J gene TRBJ2-3; D perhaps matches TRBD1 (6 bases). V lost 7 bases to trimming and J lost 2 bases, with 17 bases between them. The CDR3 is made up of 15 amino acids. Germline V lookup: CDR1 SGHRS, CDR2 YFSETQ. CDR3 region: CASAQGAGVTDTQYF. The CDR3 region has the DNA TGCGCCAGCGCCCAAGGGGCAGGGGTCACAGATACGCAGTATTTT.

The chain has TRBV28 and TRBJ1-1; 12 nucleotides match TRBD1. This CDR3 spans 17 amino acids. CDR1 is MDHEN, CDR2 SYDVKM, per germline. The V segment lost 3 bases and the J segment 3 bases; nucleotides outside the gene matches: 8. CDR3 sequence: CASSLLGQGAGYTEAFF. DNA of the CDR3: TGTGCCAGCAGTTTGTTGGGACAGGGGGCAGGGTACACTGAAGCTTTCTTT.